This TCR beta chain was observed in a study of blood T cell repertoires in COVID-19 (TCRdb year 2020). Regarding the complete study: The collaborator samples originated in the United States, Italy and Spain and spanned the acute and convalescent phases of COVID-19. The repertoires were made available in a free public database intended to serve as a resource for research on the immune response to SARS-CoV-2. Nearly every sample came with metadata listing a de-identified subject ID, COVID-19 status, age in years and sex. The prospective study material was composed of cDNA or gDNA derived from T cells, B-cell-depleted T cells, or PBMCs. Samples were obtained from the ongoing ImmuneRACE study (first 160 participants) and from 1,200 or so subjects provided by 6 global collaborators. Deeply sampled blood TCRbeta repertoires from subjects exposed to, actively infected with, or recovered from COVID-19 were included in the dataset. Where available, HLA class I and class II types were taken from metadata supplied by the sample provider and were not determined by assay-based typing. Beyond this particular receptor, the publication reports: The amount of clinical and demographic metadata varied by source and participant and was provided uncurated.

TCRbeta CDR3 regions were amplified from genomic DNA by means of the immunoSEQ Assay, a bias-controlled multiplex PCR. The source study handled its data this way. The number of nucleated cells in each sample was estimated from the amplification of reference gene primers within the assay. Sequence reads were collapsed and filtered to measure the absolute abundance of every unique TCRbeta CDR3 rearrangement. Productive Simpson clonality was computed per sample as the square root of Simpson's diversity index over productive rearrangements. The immuneACCESS repertoire file appears here via TCRdb, limited to in-frame rearrangements. These files lack a portion of the clones; in checked studies, under half of the deficit traces to unresolved V genes, and the cause of the others is not known. V and J calls plus clone size are reproduced from that table; the DNA served to infer D and trimming. This sample is represented by roughly 220,000 clones; about 85% of them were singletons. Around 3% of the sample belongs to the ten largest clones.

Another Seattle source contributed samples from volunteer blood donors who had recovered from COVID-19. Whole blood was collected in K2EDTA tubes by collaborating institutions according to the institutions' own protocols. For TCRbeta analysis, collaborator samples were shipped as frozen whole blood, as isolated PBMCs, or as DNA extracted from either sample type. Note on this clone: Its antigen is still unknown. Per-nucleotide qualities are absent, and no much larger clonotype sits a single base away.

Based on the germline V gene, the CDR1 and CDR2 sequences are KGHDR and SFDVKD. V lost 1 base and J lost 5 bases; the stretch between them is 13 bases long. The CDR3 sequence holds 15 residues, the cysteine and phenylalanine included. The sequence is cut down to CDR3 DNA, 45 bases in frame from base 1. This receptor was obtained from a man between 50 and 59 years old who had recovered from COVID-19. Sequencing used peripheral blood. The sequence links TRBV24-1 to TRBJ2-5, and the D gene may be TRBD1, 5 bases matching. The CDR3 region: CATSDFGRSGETQYF. The nucleotide sequence is TGTGCCACCAGTGATTTCGGCCGATCAGGGGAGACCCAGTACTTC.